This T cell receptor beta chain came from a study of blood T cell repertoires in COVID-19. Overall study context: Material from acute and convalescent COVID-19 was sourced from the United States, Italy and Spain. Nucleic acid was either cDNA or gDNA, and it came from T cells, B-cell-depleted T cells, or PBMCs.

Original data processing: Nucleated cell counts were estimated from reference gene primer amplification. Only in-frame clones appear in the TCRdb table, and some are missing; sequencing was by immunoSEQ multiplex PCR. The V and J calls and clone size are taken from that table; D and trimming were inferred from the DNA. This sample has under 250,000 clones, with around 90% found just once. V was trimmed by 6 bases and J by 1 base, leaving 6 bases between them. The germline CDR1 and CDR2 sequences are SNHLY and FYNNEI. The CDR3 length is 12 residues. There are a few counts of this clone. The TCR sequence derives from an older man with acute or convalescent COVID-19. The chain couples TRBV2 to TRBJ2-5; unclear D gene. The sample taken for sequencing was peripheral blood. CDR3 sequence (DNA): TGTGCCAGCAGCGTCTTCCAAGAGACCCAGTACTTC. Its translation is CASSVFQETQYF.